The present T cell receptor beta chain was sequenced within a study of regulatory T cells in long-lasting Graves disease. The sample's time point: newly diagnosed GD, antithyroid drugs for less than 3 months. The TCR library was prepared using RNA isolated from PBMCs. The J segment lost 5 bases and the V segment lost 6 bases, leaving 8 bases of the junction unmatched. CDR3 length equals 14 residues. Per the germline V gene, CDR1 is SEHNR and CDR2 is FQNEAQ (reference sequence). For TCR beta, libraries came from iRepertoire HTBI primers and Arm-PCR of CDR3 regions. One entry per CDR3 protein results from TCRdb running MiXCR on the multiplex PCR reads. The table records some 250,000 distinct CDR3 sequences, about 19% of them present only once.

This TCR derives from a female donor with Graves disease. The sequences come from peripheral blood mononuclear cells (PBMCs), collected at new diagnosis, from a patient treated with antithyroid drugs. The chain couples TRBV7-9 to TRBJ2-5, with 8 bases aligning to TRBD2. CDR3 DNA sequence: TGTGCCAGCAGTGCACTAGCGGCTATCGAGACCCAGTACTTC. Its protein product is CASSALAAIETQYF.